Sequencing of this T cell receptor (beta chain) was carried out in a study of blood T cell repertoires in COVID-19. Study-wide context: COVID-19 samples, acute and convalescent, were from the United States, Italy and Spain. The cDNA or gDNA used as material had been derived from T cells, B-cell-depleted T cells, or PBMCs.

The CDR3 extends over 16 amino acids. Per the original data handling: Amplification of reference gene primers provided the estimated nucleated cell counts. The protocol was immunoSEQ multiplex PCR, while the TCRdb copy is restricted to in-frame clones and leaves out a portion. V, J and clone size derive from that table, while D and trimming were established from the DNA sequence. Of about 230,000 clones listed, 75% to 90% are singletons. The J gene is TRBJ2-7, the V gene TRBV21-1; the D call of TRBD2 is as the table states it, not checked on the DNA. TRBV21-1 is reported as a pseudogene. The origin of this receptor is a woman between 65 and 79 years old with active or convalescent COVID-19. What was sequenced was peripheral blood. CDR3 residues: CASSKVISGRWNEQYF. The CDR3 DNA follows: TGTGCCAGCAGCAAAGTTATCAGCGGGAGGTGGAACGAGCAGTACTTC.